Given below is one TCR beta chain in context. Its target is unknown. The record originates from a study of post-analysis software for immune sequencing data. Whole-study context: Both relapsing-remitting and secondary progressive multiple sclerosis featured among the disease courses, as did progressive-relapsing multiple sclerosis. Study-level results: Five TRBV segments were significantly more frequent in patients than in controls. TRBV5-6, TRBV5-1 and TRBV20-1 were among these segments. For normalized Chao1 diversity, multiple sclerosis patients scored significantly lower than controls did. Under the F measure, samples that were prepared in one batch clustered strongly together.

TCR beta libraries were prepared from cDNA with unique molecular identifiers. TCRdb re-analysed the PCR reads in MiXCR, keeping a single row per CDR3 protein. The top ten hold about 1.5% of the sample, which has 450,000 to 700,000 distinct CDR3 sequences, roughly 40% seen once. V dropped 1 base and J dropped 0; count of bases not matched to a gene: 6. Germline V gives CDR1 SEHNR, CDR2 FQNEAQ (reference sequence). The CDR3 has 19 amino acids. The receptor comes from a girl aged 5-17 years with multiple sclerosis. Sequencing input: blood. The rearrangement joins TRBV7-9 to TRBJ2-1; the match to TRBD2 covers 13 bases. For the CDR3, the DNA is TGTGCCAGCAGCTTAGGGGGACTAGCGGGATTGAGCTCCTACAATGAGCAGTTCTTC. This gives the protein CASSLGGLAGLSSYNEQFF.